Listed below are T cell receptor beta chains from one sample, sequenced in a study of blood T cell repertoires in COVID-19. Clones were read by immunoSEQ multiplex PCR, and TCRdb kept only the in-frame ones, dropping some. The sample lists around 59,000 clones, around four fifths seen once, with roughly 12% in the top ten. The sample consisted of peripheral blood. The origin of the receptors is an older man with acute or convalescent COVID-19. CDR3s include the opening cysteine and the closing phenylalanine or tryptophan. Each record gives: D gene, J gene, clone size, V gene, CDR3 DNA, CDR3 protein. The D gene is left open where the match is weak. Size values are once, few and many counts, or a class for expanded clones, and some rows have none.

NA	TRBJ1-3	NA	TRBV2	TGTGCCAGCAGCGCCGAGAGTAAATCTGGAAACACCATATATTTT	CASSAESKSGNTIYF
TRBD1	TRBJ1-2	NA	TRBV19	TGTGCCAGTAGTATGTTGGGACAGTCGATTTCGAAAGGCGGCTACACCTTC	CASSMLGQSISKGGYTF
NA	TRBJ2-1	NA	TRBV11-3	TGTGCCAGCAGCTCTCGGAGCTCCTACAATGAGCAGTTCTTC	CASSSRSSYNEQFF
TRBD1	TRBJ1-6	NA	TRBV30	TGTGCCTGGAGTTCGGACAGGAATTCACCCCTCCACTTT	CAWSSDRNSPLHF
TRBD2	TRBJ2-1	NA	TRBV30	TGTGCCTGGAGTAGAGCGGGAGGTGTTCAGTTCTTC	CAWSRAGGVQFF
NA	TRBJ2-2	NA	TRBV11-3	TGTGCCAGCAGCCCCTTCGGGGACACCGGGGAGCTGTTTTTT	CASSPFGDTGELFF
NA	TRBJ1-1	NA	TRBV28	TGTGCCAGCAGTTTGGGGACACCCGTTGCAGCTTTCTTT	CASSLGTPVAAFF
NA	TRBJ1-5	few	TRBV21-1	TGTGCCAGCAGCAAAGACCGGGTCCCCGTGTGGCCCCAGCATTTT	CASSKDRVPVWPQHF
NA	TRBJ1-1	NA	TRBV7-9	TGTGCCAGCAGCTTAGCCACTGGGAACACTGAAGCTTTCTTT	CASSLATGNTEAFF
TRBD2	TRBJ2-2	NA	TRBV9	TGTGCCAGCAGCTTGGGACTAGCGGGGGTTACCGGGGAGCTGTTTTTT	CASSLGLAGVTGELFF
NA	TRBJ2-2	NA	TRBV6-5	TGTGCCAGCAGTTACTTACAGGGAAGGGCCGGGGAGCTGTTTTTT	CASSYLQGRAGELFF
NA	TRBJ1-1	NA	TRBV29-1	TGCAGCGTTGAAGATAACGGTGAAGCTTTCTTT	CSVEDNGEAFF
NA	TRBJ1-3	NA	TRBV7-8	TGTGCCAGCAGCGCCCAAACAGGAAACACCATATATTTT	CASSAQTGNTIYF
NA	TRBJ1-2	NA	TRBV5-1	TGCGCCAGCAGCTTGAGTCGGCGGAACTATGGCTACACCTTC	CASSLSRRNYGYTF
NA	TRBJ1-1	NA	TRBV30	TGTGCAAAAATCCAACAGTCTGAAGCTTTCTTT	CAKIQQSEAFF